Each of the 19 T cell receptor beta chains below was sequenced from the same sample in a study of cytomegalovirus exposure and HLA in healthy donors (dated by TCRdb to about 2017). Library creation used the immunoSEQ multiplex PCR assay. For the multiplex PCR, a mixture combining 60 forward primers for TCR Vbeta segments and 13 reverse primers for TCR Jbeta segments was used. Drawn from immuneACCESS, this table holds only the in-frame rearrangements with V and J called that TCRdb kept. Clones are partly lost; checked studies trace under half to an unresolved V gene and leave the rest unexplained. Per the sample table, the count is tens of thousands of clones. The ten largest clonotypes hold 1.5% to 2% of the sample. Input material: PBMCs. The receptors were gathered from a woman in her twenties or thirties in good health and CMV-seronegative.

The gene calls are TRBV29-1 and TRBJ2-1; D gene ambiguous. With 4 bases removed from V and 4 bases from J, the gap between germline ends came to 11 bases. The CDR3 extends over 13 amino acids. The V gene's germline CDR1 is SQVTM and CDR2 ANQGSEA. CDR3 sequence reads: CSVGQTPYNEQFF. The CDR3 DNA reads as TGCAGCGTTGGACAAACTCCGTACAATGAGCAGTTCTTC.

The chain is built from TRBV20-1 and TRBJ1-1; 7 bases align to TRBD1. The V gene end was trimmed by 5 bases and the J gene end by 9 bases; junction bases not matched to a gene: 6. Germline CDR1 is DFQATT and CDR2 is SNEGSKA (reference sequence). The CDR3 spans 11 residues. This chain's CDR3 is CSAYRTGQAFF. As DNA, the CDR3 is TGCAGTGCTTACAGGACAGGCCAAGCTTTCTTT.

The chain is built from TRBV29-1 and TRBJ2-7, with TRBD1 identical over 7 bases. Germline assignment: CDR1 SQVTM and CDR2 ANQGSEA. The CDR3 sequence is 14 residues long. V shed 6 bases, J shed 2 bases, and the junction held 10 bases outside the gene matches. CDR3 nucleotides: TGCAGCGTCGGATACAGAGGGGGCGCCTACGAGCAGTACTTC. It codes for CSVGYRGGAYEQYF.

This chain links TRBV20-1 with TRBJ2-7; TRBD1 might be the D (5 bases). There are 10 residues in the CDR3. Germline CDR1 reads DFQATT; CDR2 reads SNEGSKA (reference sequence). V dropped 6 bases and J dropped 5 bases, with 8 bases sitting between them. The CDR3 nucleotides are TGCAGTGCCGCCAGGGACGAGCAGTACTTC. It specifies CSAARDEQYF.

The genes are TRBV25-1 and TRBJ1-2, with unresolved D. V gave up 6 bases and J gave up 0 bases, with 5 bases separating them. CDR1 is MGHDK, CDR2 SYGVNS, per germline. This CDR3 spans 12 amino acids. Written as DNA, the CDR3 is TGTGCCAGCAGGCGAGCTAACTATGGCTACACCTTC. The encoded protein is CASRRANYGYTF.

The chain recombines TRBV5-4 with TRBJ1-2; 7 bases agree with TRBD1. Losses at the gene ends were 2 bases for V and 3 bases for J; bases not matched to a gene: 7. The CDR3 spans 15 residues. Germline CDR1 and CDR2: SGHNT and YYREEE (reference sequence). CDR3 DNA sequence: TGTGCCAGCAGCTTTGACCGGGGACAGTACTATGGCTACACCTTC. This encodes CASSFDRGQYYGYTF.

The J gene is TRBJ1-3, the V gene TRBV13; 7 bases are a match to TRBD1. The CDR3 is made up of 16 amino acids. Germline loops: CDR1 PRHDT, CDR2 FYEKMQ (reference sequence). The V gene end was trimmed by 1 base and the J gene end by 0 bases; junction bases not matched to a gene: 3. CDR3 bases: TGTGCCAGCAGCTTAGAGGGGACAGTCTCTGGAAACACCATATATTTT. Translation gives CASSLEGTVSGNTIYF.

The V and J genes are TRBV12-2 and TRBJ1-2; the table calls TRBD1, which could not be checked here. TRBV12-2 is shown as a pseudogene. The CDR3 runs to 13 residues. The CDR3 loop is CASRFCPGSGYTF. CDR3 nucleotides: TGTGCAAGTCGCTTTTGTCCAGGCTCGGGCTACACCTTC.

This chain uses TRBV14 with TRBJ2-7; D remains ambiguous. The V end was cut by 3 bases, the J end by 2 bases, with 8 bases between. The CDR3 runs to 13 residues. Germline-derived CDR1 and CDR2 are SGHDN and FVKESK. The chain's CDR3 is CASSQLGAYEQYF. CDR3 DNA sequence: TGTGCCAGCAGCCAGCTAGGTGCCTACGAGCAGTACTTC.

The chain employs TRBV7-8 and TRBJ1-1; D uncertain. The CDR3 runs 14 residues. Deletions cut 3 bases from V and 4 bases from J, with 12 bases between. CDR1 and CDR2 (germline): SGHVS, FQNEAQ. The CDR3 reads CASSLDEGGTEAFF. The CDR3 DNA is TGTGCCAGCAGCTTGGATGAGGGTGGCACTGAAGCTTTCTTT.

This chain uses TRBV18 with TRBJ1-5, with D maybe TRBD1 (5 bases). CDR1 and CDR2 from the germline V gene are KGHSH and LQKENI. Trimming took off 5 bases at V and 8 bases at J, with 25 bases between the two ends. This CDR3 comprises 17 residues. CDR3 amino acids: CASSAGEEVIRYEPQHF. CDR3 nucleotides: TGTGCCAGCTCAGCGGGGGAGGAGGTGATTCGCTACGAGCCCCAGCATTTT.

The rearrangement uses TRBV6-5 and TRBJ1-3; D ambiguous. The V gene's germline CDR1 is MNHEY and CDR2 SVGAGI. V was trimmed by 5 bases and J by 3 bases, leaving 11 bases between them. The CDR3 is 14 amino acids. The CDR3 DNA reads TGTGCCAGCAGTGCCTCGGTTGGTGGAAACACCATATATTTT. This sequence encodes CASSASVGGNTIYF.

This chain joins TRBV10-3 and TRBJ2-7, with a possible D match to TRBD2 (6 bases). V was trimmed by 6 bases and J by 0 bases, leaving 15 bases between them. Germline CDR1 reads ENHRY; CDR2 reads SYGVKD. The CDR3 is 15 residues long. CDR3 in amino acids: CAIRGGSDPSYEQYF. The CDR3 DNA sequence: TGTGCCATCAGGGGGGGTAGCGACCCCTCCTACGAGCAGTACTTC.

This rearrangement joins TRBV19 to TRBJ1-5; 8 bases agree with TRBD1. This CDR3 comprises 13 residues. Losses at the gene ends were 5 bases for V and 11 bases for J; bases not matched to a gene: 8. Germline V gene lookup returns CDR1 LNHDA and CDR2 SQIVND (reference sequence). The CDR3 protein is CASSEDRDSSQHF. For the CDR3, the DNA is TGTGCCAGTAGTGAGGACAGGGACTCCTCCCAGCATTTT. Complete variable domain (other parts from reference TRBV19 and TRBJ1-5): DGGITQSPKYLFRKEGQNVTLSCEQNLNHDAMYWYRQDPGQGLRLIYYSQIVNDFQKGDIAEGYSVSREKKESFPLTVTSAQKNPTAFYLCASSEDRDSSQHFGDGTRLSIL.

CDR3 coding DNA: TGTGCCAGCAGCTCCCAAAGCGGGTACGAGCAGTACTTC. It translates to CASSSQSGYEQYF. The J gene is TRBJ2-7, the V gene TRBV9, with D possibly being TRBD2 (6 bases). Germline V gene lookup returns CDR1 SGDLS and CDR2 YYNGEE. With 4 bases removed from V and 4 bases from J, the gap between germline ends came to 12 bases. The CDR3 spans 13 residues.

This chain joins TRBV4-2 and TRBJ1-1; a possible D gene is TRBD1 (5 bases). CDR1 and CDR2 from the germline V gene are LGHNA and YNFKEQ. V lost 1 base, J lost 4 bases, and 19 bases lay in between. The CDR3 extends over 17 amino acids. CDR3 loop: CASSQAGLGLGATEAFF. The CDR3 DNA sequence: TGTGCCAGCAGCCAAGCCGGGCTGGGGCTGGGTGCCACTGAAGCTTTCTTT.

This sequence joins TRBV4-3 and TRBJ2-5; possible D gene TRBD1, 6 bases. The germline gives CDR1 LGHNA, CDR2 YSLEER. Trimming cost V 0 bases and J 4 bases, with 12 bases left between them. CDR3 length: 15 residues. This CDR3 reads CASSQDFRGTETQYF. DNA of the CDR3: TGCGCCAGCAGCCAAGATTTCAGGGGCACAGAGACCCAGTACTTC.

V usage is TRBV29-1 and J usage is TRBJ1-1; D unresolved. CDR1 SQVTM and CDR2 ANQGSEA come from the germline V gene. There are 12 residues in the CDR3. Trimming shortened V by 0 bases and J by 11 bases, and 13 bases separated the two germline ends. The CDR3 DNA follows: TGCAGCGTTGAAGAGAACGGGGAGAAGGCTTTCTTT. Encoded protein: CSVEENGEKAFF.

This chain connects TRBV6-5 to TRBJ2-7; tentative D call: TRBD1 (6 bases). The length of the CDR3 is 16 residues. Trimming shortened V by 3 bases and J by 4 bases, and 19 bases separated the two germline ends. Germline CDR1 is MNHEY and CDR2 is SVGAGI. The CDR3 spells CASSYNRALPAYEQYF. The DNA for the CDR3 is TGTGCCAGCAGTTATAACAGGGCCCTCCCCGCTTACGAGCAGTACTTC.